Below, 26 T cell receptor beta chains from the same sample are listed, as sequenced in a study of blood T cell repertoires in COVID-19. Sequencing used immunoSEQ multiplex PCR; TCRdb keeps in-frame clones, though not all of them. The table shows 55,000 to 90,000 clones, with more than 80% occurring only once. The sequencing input was peripheral blood. The receptors were sampled from an elderly woman with active or convalescent COVID-19.

The sample holds one count of this clone. The rearrangement uses TRBV19 and TRBJ1-1, with TRBD1 identical over 7 bases. Germline V CDR1 and CDR2: LNHDA, SQIVND (reference sequence). The V and J ends lost 4 bases and 5 bases, in that order; junction bases with no gene match: 7. The CDR3 is 14 amino acids. CDR3 DNA: TGTGCCAGTAGTAGGAACAGGGGATCGACTGAAGCTTTCTTT. Amino acids: CASSRNRGSTEAFF. Full variable domain (missing parts from reference TRBV19 and TRBJ1-1): DGGITQSPKYLFRKEGQNVTLSCEQNLNHDAMYWYRQDPGQGLRLIYYSQIVNDFQKGDIAEGYSVSREKKESFPLTVTSAQKNPTAFYLCASSRNRGSTEAFFGQGTRLTVV.

The chain has TRBV10-1 and TRBJ1-4; D is uncertain. V lost 6 bases, J lost 0 bases, and 8 bases lay in between. CDR3 length: 14 amino acids. Germline CDR1 reads WNHNN; CDR2 reads SYGVQD (reference sequence). DNA for the CDR3: TGCGCCAGCAGCCCCAGTGCAACTAATGAAAAACTGTTTTTT. Amino acids: CASSPSATNEKLFF.

This clone was counted only a few times. The chain is built from TRBV5-5 and TRBJ1-1; D is ambiguous. There are 12 residues in the CDR3. CDR1 and CDR2 (germline): SGHKS, YYEKEE (reference sequence). V was trimmed by 2 bases and J by 10 bases, leaving 12 bases between them. The CDR3 spells CASSLNSLGAFF. The CDR3 DNA sequence: TGTGCCAGCAGCTTAAACAGTCTTGGAGCTTTCTTT.

This chain connects TRBV7-6 to TRBJ1-3, with TRBD1 as a possible D gene (6 bases). CDR1 SGHVS and CDR2 FNYEAQ come from the germline V gene. V dropped 5 bases and J dropped 2 bases, with 16 bases sitting between them. The CDR3 is 16 residues long. In DNA form, the CDR3 reads TGTGCCAGCAGCCCGCGGACAGCCGGTCCTGGAAACACCATATATTTT. Its translation: CASSPRTAGPGNTIYF. The full variable domain, in which reference TRBV7-6 and TRBJ1-3 provide the parts outside the CDR3, is GAGVSQSPRYKVTKRGQDVALRCDPISGHVSLYWYRQALGQGPEFLTYFNYEAQQDKSGLPNDRFSAERPEGSISTLTIQRTEQRDSAMYRCASSPRTAGPGNTIYFGEGSWLTVV.

The gene calls are TRBV12-5 and TRBJ1-2, with D unclear. V was clipped by 1 base and J by 4 bases, with 10 bases between them. Germline CDR1 reads LGHNT; CDR2 reads FRNRAP. This CDR3 region has 14 residues. For the CDR3, the DNA is TGTGCTAGTGGTTTGGATCAGGCGATCTATGGCTACACCTTC. Encoded protein: CASGLDQAIYGYTF.

The V and J genes are TRBV12-3 or TRBV12-4 and TRBJ1-1; D remains unclear. The CDR3 length is 13 residues. With 1 base removed from V and 2 bases from J, the gap between germline ends came to 5 bases. Here the CDR3 reads CASSLGLNTEAFF. In DNA form, the CDR3 reads TGTGCCAGCAGTTTAGGACTCAACACTGAAGCTTTCTTT.

In this sample, this clone turned up a few times. The J gene is TRBJ1-2, the V gene TRBV6-2 or TRBV6-3; TRBD1 is a possible D gene (5 bases). The ends were cut back, 4 bases at V and 5 bases at J, with 17 bases in the middle. Germline CDR1 and CDR2: MNHEY and SVGEGT. The CDR3 contains 15 residues. CDR3 sequence reads: CASSFPATETYGYTF. Written as DNA, the CDR3 is TGTGCCAGCAGTTTCCCGGCGACAGAGACATATGGCTACACCTTC.

V and J are TRBV11-2 and TRBJ2-3; D possibly corresponds to TRBD2 (5 bases). V lost 5 bases and J lost 3, with 18 bases in between. The CDR3 spans 16 residues. The germline CDR1 and CDR2 sequences are SGHAT and FQNNGV. CDR3: CASSPNLRVMTDTQYF. The CDR3 DNA reads as TGTGCCAGCAGCCCCAATTTGCGGGTTATGACAGATACGCAGTATTTT.

This clone was counted once. The CDR3 loop reads CASSLSGRETQYF. The DNA for the CDR3 is TGCGCCAGCAGCTTGTCGGGGAGGGAGACCCAGTACTTC. The rearrangement joins TRBV5-1 to TRBJ2-5, with D possibly TRBD2 on 6 matching bases. CDR1 and CDR2 from the germline V gene are SGHRS and YFSETQ. V shed 1 base and J shed 5 bases, with 9 bases lying between them. The CDR3 length is 13 residues. Full variable domain (outside the CDR3, taken from reference TRBV5-1 and TRBJ2-5): KAGVTQTPRYLIKTRGQQVTLSCSPISGHRSVSWYQQTPGQGLQFLFEYFSETQRNKGNFPGRFSGRQFSNSRSEMNVSTLELGDSALYLCASSLSGRETQYFGPGTRLLVL.

The chain combines TRBV25-1 with TRBJ1-6; D call uncertain. Trimming pared 1 base from V and 5 bases from J, leaving 15 bases between. There are 17 residues in the CDR3. The germline gives CDR1 MGHDK, CDR2 SYGVNS. CDR3 residues: CASSESQRGSDNSPLHF. In DNA, the CDR3 is TGTGCCAGCAGTGAATCCCAACGGGGATCGGATAATTCACCCCTCCACTTT.

The chain couples TRBV19 to TRBJ2-1, with no clear D. This CDR3 contains 12 residues. The V end was cut by 4 bases, the J end by 4 bases, with 5 bases between. Per germline, CDR1 LNHDA and CDR2 SQIVND (reference sequence). The CDR3 DNA is TGTGCCAGTAGTAACAGTTACAATGAGCAGTTCTTC. This translates into CASSNSYNEQFF.

The chain joins TRBV6-4 to TRBJ1-2; no clear D. Germline CDR1 reads MRHNA; CDR2 reads SNTAGT. The V end lost 4 bases, the J end lost 4 bases, and 10 bases lay between the germline ends. This CDR3 comprises 13 residues. CDR3 region: CASSAGRVYGYTF. The CDR3 coding sequence is TGTGCCAGCAGTGCCGGGAGGGTCTATGGCTACACCTTC.

DNA of the CDR3: TGTGCCAGCAATAAGGAGGTCGGCGGGAAGACAGATACGCAGTATTTT. Its translation is CASNKEVGGKTDTQYF. This chain links TRBV7-2 with TRBJ2-3, with D maybe TRBD2 (6 bases). Trimming shortened V by 7 bases and J by 3 bases, and 20 bases separated the two germline ends. CDR1 SGHTA and CDR2 FQGNSA come from the germline V gene. The CDR3 consists of 16 residues.

The J gene is TRBJ2-2, the V gene TRBV30, with D maybe TRBD1 (6 bases). There are 16 residues in the CDR3. Germline V gene sequence: CDR1 GTSNPN, CDR2 SVGIG (reference sequence). Trimming shortened V by 1 base and J by 3 bases, and 15 bases separated the two germline ends. CDR3 protein: CAWSGGPGDHTGELFF. The CDR3 bases are TGTGCCTGGAGTGGTGGGCCAGGGGATCACACCGGGGAGCTGTTTTTT.

The V gene is TRBV4-3, the J gene TRBJ1-4; 10 positions agree with TRBD1. Germline V CDR1 and CDR2: LGHNA, YSLEER. The CDR3 loop spans 15 amino acids. J lost 2 bases, V lost 4 bases, and 1 base had no gene match. The CDR3 loop is CASSPGQGTNEKLFF. Written as DNA, the CDR3 is TGCGCCAGCAGCCCGGGACAGGGGACTAATGAAAAACTGTTTTTT.

The chain combines TRBV3-1 (or the pseudogene TRBV3-2) with TRBJ1-1; 12 bases align to TRBD1. Germline loops: CDR1 LGHDT, CDR2 YNNKEL (reference sequence). Germline trimming cut 4 bases from V and 14 bases from J; bases unmatched to any gene: 8. This CDR3 has 13 amino acids. The CDR3 loop is CASSPLGTGGLFF. CDR3 DNA sequence: TGTGCCAGCAGCCCTCTTGGGACAGGGGGCTTGTTCTTT.

This chain connects TRBV2 to TRBJ1-5; no clear D gene. Germline CDR1 SNHLY, CDR2 FYNNEI. The length of the CDR3 is 15 residues. Trimming shortened V by 3 bases and J by 3 bases, and 12 bases separated the two germline ends. CDR3 sequence (DNA): TGTGCCAGCAGTGAGGGTAGACACGTCAATCAGCCCCAGCATTTT. It is translated as CASSEGRHVNQPQHF. Based on the CDR3 plus reference TRBV2 and TRBJ1-5, the full variable domain is EPEVTQTPSHQVTQMGQEVILRCVPISNHLYFYWYRQILGQKVEFLVSFYNNEISEKSEIFDDQFSVERPDGSNFTLKIRSTKLEDSAMYFCASSEGRHVNQPQHFGDGTRLSIL.

This chain connects TRBV18 to TRBJ2-5; D is undetermined. Trimming pared 3 bases from V and 5 bases from J, leaving 10 bases between. The germline gives CDR1 KGHSH, CDR2 LQKENI. The CDR3 has 13 residues. The CDR3 protein is CASSPWLWETQYF. Here the CDR3 DNA reads TGTGCCAGCTCACCGTGGCTCTGGGAGACCCAGTACTTC.

This clone came up a few times. This chain uses TRBV5-6 with TRBJ1-2; tentatively, D is TRBD1 (6 bases). Deletions cut 5 bases from V and 2 bases from J, with 16 bases between. Germline CDR1 reads SGHDT; CDR2 reads YYEEEE. The CDR3 has 15 amino acids. CDR3 amino acids: CASRSFDRSNYGYTF. Written as DNA, the CDR3 is TGTGCCAGCAGATCATTCGACAGGTCCAACTATGGCTACACCTTC.

This rearrangement joins TRBV29-1 to TRBJ2-5, with D uncertain. The CDR3 consists of 11 residues. V was clipped by 5 bases and J by 5 bases, with 9 bases between them. Germline lookup yields CDR1 SQVTM and CDR2 ANQGSEA. CDR3 region: CSVLGGETQYF. In DNA form, the CDR3 reads TGCAGCGTTCTAGGTGGGGAGACCCAGTACTTC.

CDR3 amino acids: CAIQGQGKAKNIQYF. In nucleotides, the CDR3 is TGTGCCATACAGGGGCAGGGGAAAGCCAAAAACATTCAGTACTTC. The chain links TRBV28 to TRBJ2-4; 7 bases map to TRBD1. V gave up 10 bases and J gave up 0 bases; unmatched junction bases: 9. The CDR3 runs to 15 residues. Germline CDR1 is MDHEN and CDR2 is SYDVKM.

CDR3 bases: TGTGCCAGCAGCTTCGACGGACTAGCTGCTGGTACGCAGTATTTT. Encoded protein: CASSFDGLAAGTQYF. The V call is TRBV11-2, the J call TRBJ2-3; 8 nucleotides agree with TRBD2. Germline CDR1 reads SGHAT; CDR2 reads FQNNGV. J was trimmed by 8 bases and V by 3 bases; bases with no gene match: 10. The CDR3 contains 15 residues.

V gene TRBV6-2 or TRBV6-3 combines with J gene TRBJ1-1; TRBD1 might be the D (5 bases). This CDR3 has 15 amino acids. V lost 0 bases and J 0 bases, leaving 8 bases between the germline ends. Germline V CDR1 and CDR2: MNHEY, SVGEGT. The CDR3 loop is CASSYSGHLNTEAFF. The CDR3 DNA reads as TGTGCCAGCAGTTACTCAGGACACCTGAACACTGAAGCTTTCTTT.

The V call is TRBV11-2, the J call TRBJ2-7, with D tentatively TRBD1 (7 bases). The CDR3 covers 16 residues. Germline V gives CDR1 SGHAT, CDR2 FQNNGV. Trimming removed 0 bases at V and 2 bases at J, with 14 bases between. This chain's CDR3 is CASSLEGAGGPYEQYF. The DNA of the CDR3 is TGTGCCAGCAGCTTAGAAGGGGCAGGGGGGCCCTACGAGCAGTACTTC.

CDR3 in amino acids: CASSTLPGGESYTF. The CDR3, as DNA: TGTGCCAGCAGTACCCTACCGGGGGGCGAGAGCTACACCTTC. The chain uses TRBV2 and TRBJ1-2; tentatively, D is TRBD1 (6 bases). Germline CDR1 and CDR2: SNHLY and FYNNEI. This CDR3 is built from 14 residues. V was clipped by 5 bases and J by 9 bases, with 19 bases between them. Supplemented by reference TRBV2 and TRBJ1-2, the full variable domain reads EPEVTQTPSHQVTQMGQEVILRCVPISNHLYFYWYRQILGQKVEFLVSFYNNEISEKSEIFDDQFSVERPDGSNFTLKIRSTKLEDSAMYFCASSTLPGGESYTFGSGTRLTVV.

V gene TRBV19 combines with J gene TRBJ2-2; no clear D gene. Germline-derived CDR1 and CDR2 are LNHDA and SQIVND (reference sequence). With 4 bases removed from V and 6 bases from J, the gap between germline ends came to 9 bases. The CDR3 has 13 amino acids. CDR3 protein: CASSTFSPGELFF. The CDR3 DNA reads as TGTGCCAGTAGTACTTTTTCTCCCGGGGAGCTGTTTTTT. Combining the CDR3 with reference TRBV19 and TRBJ2-2 gives the whole variable domain DGGITQSPKYLFRKEGQNVTLSCEQNLNHDAMYWYRQDPGQGLRLIYYSQIVNDFQKGDIAEGYSVSREKKESFPLTVTSAQKNPTAFYLCASSTFSPGELFFGEGSRLTVL.